These 24 T cell receptor beta chains share one sample of origin, sequenced in a study of OX40 agonist ivuxolimab in advanced cancers. TCRdb's copy holds only in-frame clones and misses some; the assay was immunoSEQ multiplex PCR. Among roughly 73,000 clones, just under 90% were seen once, and the ten largest hold approximately 2.4%. The specimen comprised CD4+ or CD8+ T cells sorted from blood, sampled in a trial of the OX40 agonist ivuxolimab. All receptors come from an adult with an advanced solid tumor such as melanoma, head and neck, liver or kidney cancer.

The chain is built from TRBV10-1 and TRBJ1-2, with D hard to call. The germline V gene encodes CDR1 WNHNN and CDR2 SYGVQD (reference sequence). V lost 6 bases and J lost 4, with 9 bases in between. This CDR3 contains 12 residues. The CDR3 here is CASSPDGYGYTF. The CDR3 DNA reads TGCGCCAGCAGCCCTGACGGCTATGGCTACACCTTC.

V usage is TRBV18 and J usage is TRBJ2-5, with TRBD2 as a possible D gene (6 bases). The germline gives CDR1 KGHSH, CDR2 LQKENI. The CDR3 totals 15 residues. V dropped 3 bases and J dropped 1 base, with 12 bases sitting between them. CDR3 amino acids: CASSPGGSVQETQYF. CDR3 in DNA: TGTGCCAGCTCACCCGGGGGTTCAGTCCAAGAGACCCAGTACTTC. Complete variable domain (other parts from reference TRBV18 and TRBJ2-5): NAGVMQNPRHLVRRRGQEARLRCSPMKGHSHVYWYRQLPEEGLKFMVYLQKENIIDESGMPKERFSAEFPKEGPSILRIQQVVRGDSAAYFCASSPGGSVQETQYFGPGTRLLVL.

V usage is TRBV5-1 and J usage is TRBJ2-1; 7 bases fit TRBD2. The CDR3 extends over 15 amino acids. CDR1 SGHRS and CDR2 YFSETQ come from the germline V gene. The V and J ends lost 5 bases and 2 bases, in that order; junction bases with no gene match: 7. CDR3 in DNA: TGCGCCAGCAGGTCCTCTCTAGCGGCCTACAATGAGCAGTTCTTC. Amino acid sequence: CASRSSLAAYNEQFF.

V is TRBV29-1 and J is TRBJ1-1; 9 nucleotides line up with TRBD1. Germline V CDR1 and CDR2: SQVTM, ANQGSEA. V was pared by 2 bases and J by 6 bases, with 10 bases of the junction left unmatched. The CDR3 covers 15 residues. The CDR3 DNA is TGCAGCGTTGAAAGATGGGGACAGGGAGGATCTGAAGCTTTCTTT. This gives the protein CSVERWGQGGSEAFF.

The gene calls are TRBV5-1 and TRBJ2-1; D may be TRBD2 (6 bases). The CDR3 has 15 residues. Germline values: CDR1 SGHRS, CDR2 YFSETQ. V was trimmed by 0 bases and J by 1 base, leaving 8 bases between them. The CDR3, as DNA: TGCGCCAGCAGCTTGGGCGGGGAGTCCTACAATGAGCAGTTCTTC. This gives the protein CASSLGGESYNEQFF.

This chain uses TRBV5-6 with TRBJ2-3; either TRBD1 or TRBD2 may fit D (5 bases each). The V and J ends lost 2 bases and 8 bases respectively, with 21 bases between them. The CDR3 is made up of 16 amino acids. Germline V gives CDR1 SGHDT, CDR2 YYEEEE. CDR3 in amino acids: CASSFLTDLSGGTQYF. CDR3 in DNA: TGTGCCAGCAGCTTCTTGACAGACCTAAGCGGAGGTACGCAGTATTTT.

The genes are TRBV4-1 and TRBJ2-1, with 9 bases identical to TRBD2. Germline loops: CDR1 MGHRA, CDR2 YSYEKL. Germline trimming cut 4 bases from V and 9 bases from J; bases unmatched to any gene: 16. The CDR3 is 17 amino acids. CDR3 sequence (DNA): TGCGCCAGCAGCCCCGCTGATAGCGGGAGCGGTAGAGGTGAGCAGTTCTTC. It encodes CASSPADSGSGRGEQFF.

This chain connects TRBV5-4 to TRBJ2-3, with TRBD2 matching over 10 bases. Trimming cost V 4 bases and J 5 bases; bases outside gene matches: 13. Germline V lookup: CDR1 SGHNT, CDR2 YYREEE (reference sequence). CDR3 length: 17 residues. The CDR3 DNA sequence: TGTGCCAGCAGCCTGGGAGGGGCGAGCGGGAGGGGAGATACGCAGTATTTT. Translation: CASSLGGASGRGDTQYF. Supplemented by reference TRBV5-4 and TRBJ2-3, the full variable domain reads ETGVTQSPTHLIKTRGQQVTLRCSSQSGHNTVSWYQQALGQGPQFIFQYYREEENGRGNFPPRFSGLQFPNYSSELNVNALELDDSALYLCASSLGGASGRGDTQYFGPGTRLTVL.

This rearrangement joins TRBV4-1 to TRBJ1-5; D remains ambiguous. The CDR3 spans 16 residues. V was cut by 0 bases and J by 0 bases, with 9 bases left in between. Germline V gene lookup returns CDR1 MGHRA and CDR2 YSYEKL. In DNA form, the CDR3 reads TGCGCCAGCAGCCAAGATCTGGCATTTAGCAATCAGCCCCAGCATTTT. The encoded protein is CASSQDLAFSNQPQHF.

The V gene is TRBV5-1, the J gene TRBJ1-5, with D perhaps TRBD1 (5 bases). From germline, CDR1 is SGHRS and CDR2 YFSETQ. V was shortened by 4 bases and J by 2 bases, with 16 bases between the two germline ends. This CDR3 contains 16 residues. The CDR3 here is CASSAGTEYRNQPQHF. For the CDR3, the DNA is TGCGCCAGCAGCGCCGGGACGGAATATCGCAATCAGCCCCAGCATTTT.

The rearrangement links TRBV5-4 to TRBJ2-5; 9 bases agree with TRBD2. The CDR3 consists of 14 residues. The germline gives CDR1 SGHNT, CDR2 YYREEE (reference sequence). V shed 5 bases and J 3 bases; nucleotides not matched to a gene: 5. Here the CDR3 DNA reads TGTGCCAGCAGGCGAGCGGGGGGCAAAGAGACCCAGTACTTC. Translating gives CASRRAGGKETQYF.

This sequence joins TRBV19 and TRBJ2-3, with 14 bases that match TRBD2. With V trimmed by 5 bases and J by 5 bases, 9 bases remained unmatched. Germline V gives CDR1 LNHDA, CDR2 SQIVND (reference sequence). CDR3 length: 17 amino acids. The CDR3 is CASSPTHGLAGGDTQYF. CDR3 sequence (DNA): TGTGCCAGTAGTCCGACCCATGGACTAGCGGGAGGAGATACGCAGTATTTT.

V and J are TRBV27 and TRBJ1-2, with D tentatively TRBD1 (5 bases). This CDR3 region has 15 residues. Trimming removed 10 bases from V and 4 bases from J, with 22 bases in between. The V gene's germline CDR1 is MNHEY and CDR2 SMNVEV (reference sequence). The CDR3 loop is CATANSDGGTYGYTF. The CDR3 coding sequence is TGTGCCACGGCAAATTCGGACGGAGGGACCTATGGCTACACCTTC.

This clone was counted a few times. The chain links TRBV28 to TRBJ1-2; no definite D call. The CDR3 is 12 amino acids. Trimming cost V 7 bases and J 10 bases, with 16 bases left between them. The germline V gene encodes CDR1 MDHEN and CDR2 SYDVKM. The CDR3 here is CASNADPFLYTF. Here the CDR3 DNA reads TGTGCCAGCAATGCGGACCCTTTCCTCTACACCTTC.

As for this clone: The sample has other DNA sequences that encode this CDR3 too. V gene TRBV18 combines with J gene TRBJ1-5, with 7 bases that match TRBD1. The germline V gene encodes CDR1 KGHSH and CDR2 LQKENI. The CDR3 runs to 13 residues. With 3 bases clipped from V and 4 bases from J, the junction kept 0 bases outside the gene matches. CDR3 region: CASSPDRNQPQHF. In DNA, the CDR3 is TGTGCCAGCTCACCGGACAGGAATCAGCCCCAGCATTTT.

This clone was picked up one time. The J gene is TRBJ2-2, the V gene TRBV6-6; TRBD2 agrees at 10 bases. This CDR3 comprises 16 residues. V dropped 8 bases and J dropped 8; count of bases not matched to a gene: 14. CDR1 is MNHNY, CDR2 SVGAGI, per germline (reference sequence). The CDR3 reads CASRSNRGLASGELFF. DNA for the CDR3: TGTGCCAGCCGCTCGAATAGGGGACTAGCGTCTGGGGAGCTGTTTTTT.

The chain carries TRBV5-4 and TRBJ2-2; no clear D. Germline CDR1 SGHNT, CDR2 YYREEE (reference sequence). The V end was cut by 0 bases, the J end by 1 base, with 4 bases between. This CDR3 comprises 14 residues. The CDR3 DNA reads as TGTGCCAGCAGCTTGGGGGAGAACACCGGGGAGCTGTTTTTT. Its protein is CASSLGENTGELFF.

This clone was picked up a small number of times. The gene calls are TRBV7-8 and TRBJ2-7; D unresolved. Germline CDR1 SGHVS, CDR2 FQNEAQ. The CDR3 contains 16 residues. The germline V and J ends were trimmed by 5 bases and 0 bases, with 17 bases remaining between them. DNA for the CDR3: TGTGCCAGCAGCCCAAGGTCGGGCTACTCCTCCTACGAGCAGTACTTC. Protein: CASSPRSGYSSYEQYF.

The chain employs TRBV11-3 and TRBJ2-3, with D unclear. CDR1 and CDR2 (germline): SGHNT, YENEEA. This CDR3 comprises 12 residues. V was shortened by 1 base and J by 5 bases, with 4 bases between the two germline ends. In DNA form, the CDR3 reads TGTGCCAGCAGCTTAGGAGAAGATACGCAGTATTTT. Translating gives CASSLGEDTQYF.

The rearrangement joins TRBV9 to TRBJ2-5; D might be TRBD1 (5 bases). Per the germline V gene, CDR1 is SGDLS and CDR2 is YYNGEE. CDR3 length: 14 residues. The V gene lost 6 bases and the J gene lost 3 bases, with 15 bases spanning the gap. The CDR3 protein is CASIQGAAEETQYF. For the CDR3, the DNA is TGTGCCAGCATCCAAGGGGCAGCCGAAGAGACCCAGTACTTC. The variable domain in full, completed from reference TRBV9 and TRBJ2-5, reads DSGVTQTPKHLITATGQRVTLRCSPRSGDLSVYWYQQSLDQGLQFLIQYYNGEERAKGNILERFSAQQFPDLHSELNLSSLELGDSALYFCASIQGAAEETQYFGPGTRLLVL.

The chain has TRBV7-9 and TRBJ2-4, with D tentatively TRBD2 (7 bases). Trimming cost V 4 bases and J 8 bases, with 18 bases left between them. The germline V gene has CDR1 SEHNR and CDR2 FQNEAQ (reference sequence). The CDR3 has 15 amino acids. The CDR3 bases are TGTGCCAGCAGCTCCCTACGGGGGGCCAGGGACATTCAGTACTTC. Protein: CASSSLRGARDIQYF.

The V and J genes are TRBV2 and TRBJ2-3; D is undetermined. The CDR3 loop spans 12 amino acids. The V end lost 7 bases, the J end lost 6 bases, and 11 bases lay between the germline ends. Germline CDR1 is SNHLY and CDR2 is FYNNEI. DNA of the CDR3: TGTGCCAGCAATTTTGGACGGGATACGCAGTATTTT. Its translation is CASNFGRDTQYF.

This sequence joins TRBV29-1 and TRBJ2-7, with 13 bases aligning to TRBD2. CDR1 SQVTM and CDR2 ANQGSEA come from the germline V gene. V lost 6 bases to trimming and J lost 5 bases; unmatched junction nucleotides: 4. The CDR3 is made up of 13 amino acids. The CDR3 sequence is CSVGLAGAHEQYF. CDR3 nucleotide sequence: TGCAGCGTCGGACTAGCGGGGGCCCACGAGCAGTACTTC.

This chain links TRBV6-1 with TRBJ1-1, with D hard to call. Germline V gene data show CDR1 as MNHNS and CDR2 as SASEGT. This CDR3 spans 13 amino acids. Trimming left V 7 bases short and J 7 bases short, with 16 bases between. The CDR3 region has the DNA TGTGCCAGCAATAAGGTGGCCAGGAATGAAGCTTTCTTT. Its protein product is CASNKVARNEAFF.